One sample yielded the 9 T cell receptor beta chains listed below, sequenced in a study of CD8+ T cells in alopecia areata. Treatment meaning: oral pan-JAK inhibitor, 5-10 mg twice daily. RNA was extracted and reverse transcribed into cDNA as the sequencing template. The protocol was immunoSEQ multiplex PCR, while the TCRdb copy is restricted to in-frame clones and leaves out a portion. This sample yields about 190,000 clones, of which approximately 60% are seen a single time; around 0.7% belongs to the top ten. The sample here was CD4+ T cells sorted from blood, taken at week 4, from a patient treated with tofacitinib. The receptors were sampled from a human donor with alopecia areata.

The chain employs TRBV7-2 and TRBJ2-5, with TRBD2 matching over 12 bases. The CDR3 consists of 16 residues. The ends lost 4 bases at V and 5 bases at J; junction bases unmatched: 8. The germline gives CDR1 SGHTA, CDR2 FQGNSA. CDR3 residues: CASSSTSGRVGETQYF. As DNA, the CDR3 is TGTGCCAGCAGCTCGACTAGCGGGAGAGTCGGGGAGACCCAGTACTTC.

The CDR3, as DNA: TGTGCCAGCAGCTTCCCCGGGGTTCACGAGCAGTACTTC. This gives the protein CASSFPGVHEQYF. V usage is TRBV7-2 and J usage is TRBJ2-7, with a tentative D call TRBD2 (5 bases). CDR3 length: 13 amino acids. Trimming shortened V by 3 bases and J by 5 bases, and 11 bases separated the two germline ends. CDR1 is SGHTA, CDR2 FQGNSA, per germline.

V and J are TRBV14 and TRBJ1-1; a weak D match, TRBD1 (6 bases). Per germline, CDR1 SGHDN and CDR2 FVKESK. The ends were cut back, 1 base at V and 1 base at J, with 16 bases in the middle. The CDR3 contains 17 residues. CDR3 bases: TGTGCCAGCAGCCAAGTCGGCAGGGGAAGGGGGAACACTGAAGCTTTCTTT. Translation gives CASSQVGRGRGNTEAFF.

The CDR3 reads CASSPRTGGHNEQFF. For the CDR3, the DNA is TGTGCCAGCAGTCCCCGGACAGGGGGACACAATGAGCAGTTCTTC. The chain has TRBV25-1 and TRBJ2-1; TRBD1 matches at 10 bases. Germline V gene data show CDR1 as MGHDK and CDR2 as SYGVNS. V lost 5 bases, J lost 5 bases, and 6 bases stayed unmatched. The CDR3 contains 15 residues.

The chain has TRBV15 and TRBJ2-7, with 8 bases lining up with TRBD1. With 5 bases clipped from V and 6 bases from J, the junction kept 15 bases outside the gene matches. CDR1 is LNHNV, CDR2 YYDKDF, per germline (reference sequence). The length of the CDR3 is 16 residues. For the CDR3, the DNA is TGTGCCACCAGCTCCCGACAGGGGACCCCTTTTGGCGAGCAGTACTTC. Protein: CATSSRQGTPFGEQYF.

The chain links TRBV6-5 to TRBJ1-2; the D gene is possibly TRBD1 (5 bases). Trimming stripped 10 bases from V and 3 bases from J, with 15 bases between. The CDR3 is made up of 13 amino acids. Germline CDR1 is MNHEY and CDR2 is SVGAGI. The CDR3 spells CATREGLDYGYTF. For the CDR3, the DNA is TGTGCCACTAGAGAGGGGCTGGACTATGGCTACACCTTC.

This clone came up many times. The V call is TRBV4-3, the J call TRBJ2-5, with 8 bases that match TRBD2. The CDR3 consists of 16 residues. Trimming took 1 base from V and 4 from J; bases not matched to a gene: 8. Germline V gene sequence: CDR1 LGHNA, CDR2 YSLEER. The CDR3 reads CASSQGEAGERETQYF. The CDR3 DNA sequence: TGCGCCAGCAGCCAAGGGGAAGCGGGAGAAAGAGAGACCCAGTACTTC.

This sequence joins TRBV7-2 and TRBJ2-1; 10 bases match TRBD2. CDR1 is SGHTA, CDR2 FQGNSA, per germline. Germline trimming cut 0 bases from V and 9 bases from J; bases unmatched to any gene: 11. CDR3 length: 17 residues. The CDR3 here is CASSLAWASGRGSEQFF. The CDR3 DNA follows: TGTGCCAGCAGCTTAGCGTGGGCTAGCGGGAGAGGGAGTGAGCAGTTCTTC.

This clone was recorded once. The chain combines TRBV18 with TRBJ2-5, with 9 bases matching TRBD1. Germline CDR1 is KGHSH and CDR2 is LQKENI. This CDR3 comprises 15 residues. The V and J ends lost 3 bases and 4 bases, in that order; junction bases with no gene match: 6. This CDR3 is CASSPGTGRPETQYF. The CDR3 coding sequence is TGTGCCAGCTCACCCGGGACAGGGCGCCCAGAGACCCAGTACTTC.